This T cell receptor (beta chain) was sequenced in a study of T-cell memory formation after mild COVID-19. Background on the study: TCR clusters showed largely donor specificity. The study, taken as a whole, reports: Clones that contracted from day 15 to 85 had balanced CD4/CD8; later expanders were CD4+ biased. Memory from before infection featured some responding clones, which suggests cross-reactive memory joined.

Deletions cut 3 bases from V and 2 bases from J, with 11 bases between. This CDR3 is built from 15 residues. This clonotype was detected ten times or more. The antigen remains unidentified. TCRalpha and TCRbeta libraries used 5'RACE with constant-segment primers and UMIs. TCRdb analysed the 5' RACE reads with MiXCR anew, one entry per CDR3 protein. The table shows 300,000 to 350,000 distinct CDR3 sequences, with 13% to 15% occurring only once. The TCR originated in a man aged 18 to 29 who had mild COVID-19 (a few samples of this study predate the infection). Cell type and time point are not known. The chain uses TRBV12-3 or TRBV12-4 and TRBJ2-4; perhaps TRBD1 as D (6 bases). Input material: PBMCs or a T cell subset sorted from them (not recorded which). In DNA form, the CDR3 reads TGTGCCAGCAGTTTCGACAGGACTCCCAAAAACATTCAGTACTTC. Translating gives CASSFDRTPKNIQYF.